The 24 T cell receptor beta chains below were found in one sample sequenced in a study of T cell responses to AZD1222 COVID-19 vaccine. Here immunoSEQ multiplex PCR was the method, and the copy in TCRdb shows in-frame clones only, minus some. The sample has more than 150,000 clones, about 90% seen once; the top ten hold about 3%. Sequencing was performed on peripheral blood, taken on day 0 of MenACWY control vaccination. The receptors were gathered from an adult in good health.

V and J are TRBV19 and TRBJ1-3; no reliable D call. With 7 bases removed from V and 4 bases from J, the gap between germline ends came to 14 bases. CDR1 and CDR2 from the germline V gene are LNHDA and SQIVND (reference sequence). The CDR3 totals 14 residues. In nucleotides, the CDR3 is TGTGCCAGTATTTCGACGGGGAGAGGAAACACCATATATTTT. Translation gives CASISTGRGNTIYF.

This clone has just one count. V is TRBV3-1 (or the pseudogene TRBV3-2) and J is TRBJ2-1, with D perhaps TRBD2 (6 bases). Per the germline V gene, CDR1 is LGHDT and CDR2 is YNNKEL (reference sequence). This CDR3 comprises 17 residues. V gave up 4 bases and J gave up 5 bases, with 21 bases separating them. The CDR3 sequence is CASSRDIAVLVHNEQFF. The CDR3 DNA reads as TGTGCCAGCAGCCGGGATATAGCGGTGTTAGTACACAATGAGCAGTTCTTC.

The chain links TRBV2 to TRBJ2-1, with TRBD2 identical over 11 bases. In germline, CDR1 is SNHLY, CDR2 FYNNEI. CDR3 length: 18 amino acids. V shed 4 bases and J 1 base; nucleotides not matched to a gene: 9. Here the CDR3 reads CASSALAGGSQSYNEQFF. For the CDR3, the DNA is TGTGCCAGCAGTGCTCTAGCGGGGGGCTCGCAGTCCTACAATGAGCAGTTCTTC.

The rearrangement uses TRBV19 and TRBJ1-3, with D hard to call. The CDR3 covers 16 residues. Trimming took off 6 bases at V and 1 base at J, with 16 bases between the two ends. The V gene's germline CDR1 is LNHDA and CDR2 SQIVND (reference sequence). The DNA for the CDR3 is TGTGCCAGTAGCGTGCGGCCCCAATCGTCTGGAAACACCATATATTTT. As protein: CASSVRPQSSGNTIYF.

This clone was recorded a few times. The chain couples TRBV19 to TRBJ2-7, with TRBD2 as a possible D gene (5 bases). V was shortened by 5 bases and J by 7 bases, with 15 bases between the two germline ends. Germline V gene data show CDR1 as LNHDA and CDR2 as SQIVND (reference sequence). This CDR3 region has 13 residues. CDR3 sequence (DNA): TGTGCCAGTAGTTTGCCTCGGTCGGGGGAGCAGTACTTC. Protein product: CASSLPRSGEQYF.

The rearrangement uses TRBV19 and TRBJ2-1; D unresolved. The CDR3 length is 16 residues. CDR1 and CDR2 from the germline V gene are LNHDA and SQIVND (reference sequence). V was cut by 0 bases and J by 0 bases, with 9 bases left in between. CDR3 coding DNA: TGTGCCAGTAGTATAGATCCCCCCGGCTCCTACAATGAGCAGTTCTTC. Translated: CASSIDPPGSYNEQFF. The variable domain in full, with the rest retrieved from reference TRBV19 and TRBJ2-1, is DGGITQSPKYLFRKEGQNVTLSCEQNLNHDAMYWYRQDPGQGLRLIYYSQIVNDFQKGDIAEGYSVSREKKESFPLTVTSAQKNPTAFYLCASSIDPPGSYNEQFFGPGTRLTVL.

The chain couples TRBV15 to TRBJ2-5; TRBD2 matches at 13 bases. From germline, CDR1 is LNHNV and CDR2 YYDKDF (reference sequence). After removal of 3 bases from V and 3 bases from J, the junction contained 7 bases not matched to a gene. The CDR3 consists of 17 residues. CDR3 sequence (DNA): TGTGCCACCAGCAGCCTTCCCGGACTAGCGGGGGAAGAGACCCAGTACTTC. Encoded protein: CATSSLPGLAGEETQYF.

CDR3 region: CASSQGAGGQETQYF. CDR3 in DNA: TGTGCCAGCAGCCAAGGGGCGGGGGGCCAAGAGACCCAGTACTTC. The chain recombines TRBV4-2 with TRBJ2-5, with 8 positions matching TRBD2. V was pared by 1 base and J by 1 base, with 2 bases of the junction left unmatched. The germline CDR1 and CDR2 sequences are LGHNA and YNFKEQ. The CDR3 loop spans 15 amino acids.

Only one count was recorded for this clone. The genes are TRBV2 and TRBJ2-7, with 8 nucleotides matching TRBD1. This CDR3 is built from 14 residues. CDR1 is SNHLY and CDR2 is FYNNEI in the germline V gene. J was trimmed by 2 bases and V by 7 bases; bases with no gene match: 7. Here the CDR3 DNA reads TGTGCCAGCACCCACGACAGGGGACCCTACGAGCAGTACTTC. Protein product: CASTHDRGPYEQYF.

The chain employs TRBV4-1 and TRBJ1-5; D possibly corresponds to TRBD1 (6 bases). The length of the CDR3 is 16 residues. Germline-derived CDR1 and CDR2 are MGHRA and YSYEKL. Trimming removed 1 base at V and 3 bases at J, with 13 bases between. CDR3 nucleotide sequence: TGCGCCAGCAGCCAAGCCTCCGACAGGAACAATCAGCCCCAGCATTTT. Translation: CASSQASDRNNQPQHF.

The rearrangement uses TRBV6-1 and TRBJ2-3; TRBD2 might be the D (6 bases). This CDR3 is 15 amino acids long. V lost 2 bases, J lost 2 bases, and 11 bases lay in between. Germline lookup yields CDR1 MNHNS and CDR2 SASEGT. The CDR3 loop reads CASSERGGPTDTQYF. The CDR3 nucleotides read TGTGCCAGCAGTGAACGGGGAGGTCCCACAGATACGCAGTATTTT.

This clone was seen more than once but under ten times. The V gene is TRBV5-8, the J gene TRBJ2-3, with 7 bases identical to TRBD1. CDR1 and CDR2 (germline): SGHTS, YDEGEE. V was clipped by 7 bases and J by 6 bases; unmatched bases: 14. The CDR3 spans 15 residues. CDR3 coding DNA: TGTGCCAGCCGCCGGGACAGCCGACTTTGGGATACGCAGTATTTT. It yields the protein CASRRDSRLWDTQYF.

CDR3 sequence: CASSLELHGTYEQYF. As DNA, the CDR3 is TGTGCCAGCAGCTTAGAATTACACGGCACCTACGAGCAGTACTTC. The chain couples TRBV7-2 to TRBJ2-7; D remains ambiguous. The CDR3 loop spans 15 amino acids. V gave up 1 base and J gave up 2 bases, with 12 bases separating them. Germline lookup yields CDR1 SGHTA and CDR2 FQGNSA.

The chain is built from TRBV5-4 and TRBJ1-1; a possible D gene is TRBD1 (5 bases). This CDR3 spans 14 amino acids. Germline lookup yields CDR1 SGHNT and CDR2 YYREEE (reference sequence). Trimming pared 4 bases from V and 2 bases from J, leaving 12 bases between. CDR3 sequence (DNA): TGTGCCAGCAGCCCCGAGACAGTTAACACTGAAGCTTTCTTT. Its translation: CASSPETVNTEAFF.

The J gene is TRBJ1-1, the V gene TRBV5-1, with unresolved D. CDR1 and CDR2 from the germline V gene are SGHRS and YFSETQ. The CDR3 sequence is 14 residues long. Trimming removed 4 bases at V and 1 base at J, with 11 bases between. In DNA, the CDR3 is TGCGCCAGCAGCAGTGGACGGTCGAACACTGAAGCTTTCTTT. Protein: CASSSGRSNTEAFF. Full variable domain (rest looked up from reference TRBV5-1 and TRBJ1-1): KAGVTQTPRYLIKTRGQQVTLSCSPISGHRSVSWYQQTPGQGLQFLFEYFSETQRNKGNFPGRFSGRQFSNSRSEMNVSTLELGDSALYLCASSSGRSNTEAFFGQGTRLTVV.

In its sample, this clone was seen once. The V gene is TRBV27, the J gene TRBJ1-2; D perhaps matches TRBD1 (5 bases). The CDR3 is 13 residues long. Deletions cut 2 bases from V and 4 bases from J, with 8 bases between. Germline CDR1 and CDR2: MNHEY and SMNVEV (reference sequence). The CDR3 DNA sequence: TGTGCCAGCAGTTTAGGACACCTCTATGGCTACACCTTC. It encodes CASSLGHLYGYTF.

This clone appeared a few times. Other DNA sequences from this sample encode an identical CDR3 as well. The CDR3 DNA reads as TGCAGCGTTAAGAACACTGAAGCTTTCTTT. Its protein is CSVKNTEAFF. The chain uses TRBV29-1 and TRBJ1-1; D ambiguous. The V gene's germline CDR1 is SQVTM and CDR2 ANQGSEA. CDR3 length: 10 residues. Trimming took 5 bases from V and 1 from J, leaving 2 bases between them.

This chain links TRBV15 with TRBJ2-4, with D uncertain. The CDR3 is made up of 14 amino acids. Germline CDR1 is LNHNV and CDR2 is YYDKDF (reference sequence). V lost 4 bases to trimming and J lost 0 bases, with 7 bases between them. The CDR3 sequence is CATSIGRAKNIQYF. In nucleotides, the CDR3 is TGTGCCACCAGCATTGGACGAGCCAAAAACATTCAGTACTTC.

This chain joins TRBV27 and TRBJ2-3, with 8 bases aligning to TRBD1. The CDR3 has 16 residues. Germline V gives CDR1 MNHEY, CDR2 SMNVEV (reference sequence). J lost 0 bases, V lost 6 bases, and 8 bases had no gene match. CDR3 protein: CASRFLGQGSTDTQYF. DNA for the CDR3: TGTGCCAGCAGATTCCTCGGACAGGGAAGCACAGATACGCAGTATTTT.

The genes are TRBV7-2 and TRBJ1-6; tentatively, D is TRBD1 (5 bases). Trimming shortened V by 3 bases and J by 5 bases, and 5 bases separated the two germline ends. CDR1 and CDR2 (germline): SGHTA, FQGNSA. This CDR3 has 13 amino acids. The CDR3 DNA is TGTGCCAGCAGCTTGGGGGATAATTCACCCCTCCACTTT. It is translated as CASSLGDNSPLHF. The whole variable domain, filled in from reference TRBV7-2 and TRBJ1-6, reads GAGVSQSPSNKVTEKGKDVELRCDPISGHTALYWYRQSLGQGLEFLIYFQGNSAPDKSGLPSDRFSAERTGGSVSTLTIQRTQQEDSAVYLCASSLGDNSPLHFGNGTRLTVT.

As for this clone: Other DNA sequences in the sample encode the same CDR3. J is TRBJ1-1 and V is TRBV4-2, with D unresolved. Germline lookup yields CDR1 LGHNA and CDR2 YNFKEQ. The CDR3 runs 13 residues. V lost 0 bases and J lost 2, with 4 bases in between. In DNA, the CDR3 is TGTGCCAGCAGCCAAGATAGAAACACTGAAGCTTTCTTT. The encoded protein is CASSQDRNTEAFF.

The V and J genes are TRBV7-2 and TRBJ2-1, with D unclear. Trimming removed 5 bases from V and 0 bases from J, with 11 bases in between. The CDR3 is made up of 15 amino acids. The germline CDR1 and CDR2 sequences are SGHTA and FQGNSA. The CDR3, as DNA: TGTGCCAGCAGCCCTGCCCTCCTCTCCTACAATGAGCAGTTCTTC. Amino acid sequence: CASSPALLSYNEQFF.

The chain carries TRBV5-6 and TRBJ2-7; a weak D match, TRBD2 (6 bases). The V gene's germline CDR1 is SGHDT and CDR2 YYEEEE. Trimming took off 4 bases at V and 5 bases at J, with 13 bases between the two ends. The CDR3 has 13 residues. CDR3 amino acids: CASSTDWRDEQYF. The DNA for the CDR3 is TGTGCCAGCAGCACAGACTGGAGGGACGAGCAGTACTTC.

This clone was seen a handful of times. V gene TRBV11-2 combines with J gene TRBJ1-6, with D maybe TRBD1 (6 bases). The CDR3 covers 15 residues. Germline V gives CDR1 SGHAT, CDR2 FQNNGV. V lost 1 base and J lost 6, with 10 bases in between. In nucleotides, the CDR3 is TGTGCCAGCAGCTTAGTATCAGGGGTTAATTCACCCCTCCACTTT. Its translation is CASSLVSGVNSPLHF.